The 26 T cell receptor beta chains given below trace back to one sample, sequenced in a study of T cell responses to AZD1222 COVID-19 vaccine. Method: immunoSEQ multiplex PCR; TCRdb's copy keeps in-frame clones and lacks some. The table lists about 83,000 clones, roughly 90% of them singletons. The material sequenced was peripheral blood, taken on day 0 of MenACWY control vaccination. The receptors were sampled from an adult in good health.

The chain recombines TRBV5-1 with TRBJ2-7; D possibly corresponds to TRBD2 (5 bases). Looked up from germline, CDR1 is SGHRS and CDR2 is YFSETQ. The CDR3 sequence is 14 residues long. V lost 0 bases and J lost 5, with 12 bases in between. In DNA form, the CDR3 reads TGCGCCAGCAGCTTGGTTGTAGGAGGTGACGAGCAGTACTTC. Protein: CASSLVVGGDEQYF.

The chain joins TRBV9 to TRBJ2-7; TRBD1 aligns across 10 bases. Trimming took 4 bases from V and 6 from J; bases not matched to a gene: 13. Germline V gene lookup returns CDR1 SGDLS and CDR2 YYNGEE. The CDR3 runs 16 residues. The CDR3 sequence is CASSPTGGDSIGEQYF. In DNA, the CDR3 is TGTGCCAGCAGCCCGACAGGGGGCGATTCTATTGGCGAGCAGTACTTC.

This clone was observed many times. The chain uses TRBV5-6 and TRBJ2-3; 7 nucleotides line up with TRBD2. The trim removed 0 bases at V and 3 bases at J, leaving 13 bases unmatched. This CDR3 region has 18 residues. Germline loops: CDR1 SGHDT, CDR2 YYEEEE. CDR3 DNA: TGTGCCAGCAGCTTGGCTTCGGGAGTATGGGGACTAACAGATACGCAGTATTTT. The encoded protein is CASSLASGVWGLTDTQYF.

The chain combines TRBV7-9 with TRBJ1-1; D gene ambiguous. Trimming removed 0 bases from V and 10 bases from J, with 12 bases in between. CDR1 and CDR2 (germline): SEHNR, FQNEAQ (reference sequence). The CDR3 sequence is 13 residues long. The CDR3 nucleotides read TGTGCCAGCAGCTTAGCGTCTATGGATGGAGCTTTCTTT. Residues: CASSLASMDGAFF.

The genes are TRBV18 and TRBJ2-2, with 11 bases lining up with TRBD1. With 0 bases clipped from V and 4 bases from J, the junction kept 7 bases outside the gene matches. This CDR3 region has 18 residues. Germline V gives CDR1 KGHSH, CDR2 LQKENI. Here the CDR3 DNA reads TGTGCCAGCTCACCACCCTACGGACAGGGGGCCGGCACCGGGGAGCTGTTTTTT. As protein: CASSPPYGQGAGTGELFF.

This chain links TRBV28 with TRBJ2-7; TRBD2 agrees at 11 bases. The J segment lost 0 bases and the V segment lost 5 bases, leaving 9 bases of the junction unmatched. There are 17 residues in the CDR3. Looked up from germline, CDR1 is MDHEN and CDR2 is SYDVKM. DNA for the CDR3: TGTGCCAGCAGTCCGGGGGGACTAGCGGTGAGCTCCTACGAGCAGTACTTC. This translates into CASSPGGLAVSSYEQYF. The full variable domain, its missing parts supplied by reference TRBV28 and TRBJ2-7, is DVKVTQSSRYLVKRTGEKVFLECVQDMDHENMFWYRQDPGLGLRLIYFSYDVKMKEKGDIPEGYSVSREKKERFSLILESASTNQTSMYLCASSPGGLAVSSYEQYFGPGTRLTVT.

The rearrangement links TRBV18 to TRBJ1-6; unclear D gene. CDR1 and CDR2 from the germline V gene are KGHSH and LQKENI. CDR3 length: 15 residues. Trimming removed 1 base at V and 5 bases at J, with 9 bases between. The CDR3 loop reads CASSPQAGDNSPLHF. The DNA of the CDR3 is TGTGCCAGCTCACCACAGGCCGGTGATAATTCACCCCTCCACTTT.

The rearrangement links TRBV5-4 to TRBJ1-2; tentative D call: TRBD1 (5 bases). The CDR3 covers 13 residues. The V end lost 4 bases, the J end lost 4 bases, and 11 bases lay between the germline ends. Germline V gene sequence: CDR1 SGHNT, CDR2 YYREEE (reference sequence). The CDR3 here is CASSPGTAYGYTF. In DNA, the CDR3 is TGTGCCAGCAGCCCCGGGACTGCCTATGGCTACACCTTC.

Only one count was recorded for this clone. V usage is TRBV28 and J usage is TRBJ1-2; 9 bases align to TRBD1. Germline V gives CDR1 MDHEN, CDR2 SYDVKM. The V gene end was trimmed by 4 bases and the J gene end by 10 bases; junction bases not matched to a gene: 4. The CDR3 sequence is 12 residues long. The CDR3 nucleotides read TGTGCCAGCAGTTCCCGGGACAGGGACTACACCTTC. Amino acids: CASSSRDRDYTF.

This clone was seen only a few times. This chain uses TRBV4-3 with TRBJ2-3; 8 nucleotides line up with TRBD1. Germline assignment: CDR1 LGHNA and CDR2 YSLEER. The CDR3 loop spans 15 amino acids. Trimming took 4 bases from V and 2 from J; bases not matched to a gene: 5. The CDR3 reads CASSRGQEHTDTQYF. For the CDR3, the DNA is TGCGCCAGCAGCCGGGGACAGGAACACACAGATACGCAGTATTTT.

This rearrangement joins TRBV27 to TRBJ2-6; D not certain. This CDR3 contains 14 residues. Trimming removed 6 bases from V and 1 base from J, with 7 bases in between. CDR1 MNHEY and CDR2 SMNVEV come from the germline V gene (reference sequence). CDR3 in amino acids: CASRLGSGANVLTF. CDR3 sequence (DNA): TGTGCCAGCAGACTGGGGTCTGGGGCCAACGTCCTGACTTTC.

The rearrangement uses TRBV18 and TRBJ1-4; D unresolved. Germline V lookup: CDR1 KGHSH, CDR2 LQKENI. Trimming cost V 4 bases and J 3 bases, with 3 bases left between them. CDR3 length: 12 amino acids. DNA of the CDR3: TGTGCCAGCTCACGTGCTAATGAAAAACTGTTTTTT. It encodes CASSRANEKLFF. Full variable domain (outside the CDR3, taken from reference TRBV18 and TRBJ1-4): NAGVMQNPRHLVRRRGQEARLRCSPMKGHSHVYWYRQLPEEGLKFMVYLQKENIIDESGMPKERFSAEFPKEGPSILRIQQVVRGDSAAYFCASSRANEKLFFGSGTQLSVL.

This chain links TRBV4-1 with TRBJ2-6; D is unresolved. The length of the CDR3 is 15 residues. Trimming took off 1 base at V and 1 base at J, with 5 bases between the two ends. Germline V gene data show CDR1 as MGHRA and CDR2 as YSYEKL. The DNA for the CDR3 is TGCGCCAGCAGCCAAGGGGATTCTGGGGCCAACGTCCTGACTTTC. It encodes CASSQGDSGANVLTF.

V gene TRBV5-1 combines with J gene TRBJ1-3; D uncertain. CDR3 length: 13 amino acids. V lost 3 bases to trimming and J lost 1 base, with 5 bases between them. Looked up from germline, CDR1 is SGHRS and CDR2 is YFSETQ. DNA of the CDR3: TGCGCCAGCAGCTCAGATTCTGGAAACACCATATATTTT. It specifies CASSSDSGNTIYF. Full variable domain (rest looked up from reference TRBV5-1 and TRBJ1-3): KAGVTQTPRYLIKTRGQQVTLSCSPISGHRSVSWYQQTPGQGLQFLFEYFSETQRNKGNFPGRFSGRQFSNSRSEMNVSTLELGDSALYLCASSSDSGNTIYFGEGSWLTVV.

This chain connects TRBV7-2 to TRBJ1-5; TRBD1 matches at 9 bases. From germline, CDR1 is SGHTA and CDR2 FQGNSA. V was pared by 1 base and J by 6 bases, with 7 bases of the junction left unmatched. The CDR3 totals 16 residues. CDR3 amino acids: CASSLGGTGTGQPQHF. The CDR3 nucleotides read TGTGCCAGCAGCTTAGGAGGGACAGGGACAGGTCAGCCCCAGCATTTT.

The rearrangement links TRBV11-2 to TRBJ2-7; 9 positions match TRBD1. Germline V gives CDR1 SGHAT, CDR2 FQNNGV. The junction had 10 bases not matched to a gene; V was cut back by 2 bases and J by 5 bases. CDR3 length equals 16 residues. The DNA for the CDR3 is TGTGCCAGCAGCTTAAGATGGGGACAGGGTGAAGACGAGCAGTACTTC. It translates to CASSLRWGQGEDEQYF.

This sequence joins TRBV11-1 and TRBJ2-7; D is perhaps TRBD1 (5 bases). V was shortened by 1 base and J by 3 bases, with 13 bases between the two germline ends. Germline V CDR1 and CDR2: SGHAT, FQDESV (reference sequence). The CDR3 contains 15 residues. CDR3 in amino acids: CASSLVGHKSYEQYF. In DNA, the CDR3 is TGTGCCAGCAGCTTAGTTGGACACAAGAGCTACGAGCAGTACTTC.

This clone has just a few counts. V and J are TRBV3-1 (or the pseudogene TRBV3-2) and TRBJ1-4; D is unclear. Trimming left V 0 bases short and J 4 bases short, with 6 bases between. CDR3 length: 14 amino acids. Germline V CDR1 and CDR2: LGHDT, YNNKEL (reference sequence). This CDR3 reads CASSQDTSNEKLFF. CDR3 DNA: TGTGCCAGCAGCCAAGATACCAGTAATGAAAAACTGTTTTTT.

The CDR3 region has the DNA TGTGCCAGCAGCCGATTCCGGGACACGTCCTACGAGCAGTACTTC. Its protein product is CASSRFRDTSYEQYF. The chain links TRBV6-5 to TRBJ2-7; D might be TRBD1 (6 bases). The CDR3 has 15 residues. Looked up from germline, CDR1 is MNHEY and CDR2 is SVGAGI. Trimming left V 6 bases short and J 1 base short, with 16 bases between.

The CDR3 DNA reads as TGTGCCAGCAGTCACCGGGACAGGGGACTAGCGGGGTACTACGAGCAGTACTTC. Translated, it gives CASSHRDRGLAGYYEQYF. The rearrangement links TRBV28 to TRBJ2-7, with 13 bases lining up with TRBD2. The CDR3 sequence is 18 residues long. Germline values: CDR1 MDHEN, CDR2 SYDVKM. V was clipped by 5 bases and J by 3 bases; unmatched bases: 13.

The genes are TRBV6-5 and TRBJ2-3; 8 bases are a match to TRBD2. V was pared by 0 bases and J by 8 bases, with 7 bases of the junction left unmatched. The CDR3 runs 15 residues. Germline V CDR1 and CDR2: MNHEY, SVGAGI. The CDR3 region is CASSYSRTRGGTQYF. The CDR3 bases are TGTGCCAGCAGTTACTCGAGGACCCGGGGGGGTACGCAGTATTTT.

The chain has TRBV5-5 and TRBJ1-6; D uncertain. The CDR3 is made up of 15 amino acids. The germline V and J ends were trimmed by 0 bases and 0 bases, with 4 bases remaining between them. Germline loops: CDR1 SGHKS, CDR2 YYEKEE (reference sequence). CDR3: CASSLGSSYNSPLHF. CDR3 DNA sequence: TGTGCCAGCAGCTTGGGTAGCTCCTATAATTCACCCCTCCACTTT.

The chain combines TRBV3-1 (or the pseudogene TRBV3-2) with TRBJ1-6; D remains unclear. The CDR3 runs 12 residues. The V gene's germline CDR1 is LGHDT and CDR2 YNNKEL (reference sequence). The ends were cut back, 0 bases at V and 10 bases at J, with 4 bases in the middle. In nucleotides, the CDR3 is TGTGCCAGCAGCCAAGATGAGTCACCCCTCCACTTT. As protein: CASSQDESPLHF.

V and J are TRBV2 and TRBJ2-3, with D possibly TRBD2 on 5 matching bases. This CDR3 comprises 15 residues. The germline V gene encodes CDR1 SNHLY and CDR2 FYNNEI. Trimming cost V 8 bases and J 0 bases, with 15 bases left between them. The CDR3 region has the DNA TGTGCCAGCGTAAGACTACCGACGAGCACAGATACGCAGTATTTT. This translates into CASVRLPTSTDTQYF. The full variable domain, rest sourced from reference TRBV2 and TRBJ2-3, is EPEVTQTPSHQVTQMGQEVILRCVPISNHLYFYWYRQILGQKVEFLVSFYNNEISEKSEIFDDQFSVERPDGSNFTLKIRSTKLEDSAMYFCASVRLPTSTDTQYFGPGTRLTVL.

This clone was recorded a few times. V usage is TRBV5-6 and J usage is TRBJ1-2; D is unclear. This CDR3 region has 15 residues. Germline V CDR1 and CDR2: SGHDT, YYEEEE. V lost 3 bases, J lost 0 bases, and 12 bases lay in between. The CDR3 protein is CASSSLKVTNYGYTF. CDR3 bases: TGTGCCAGCAGCTCCCTCAAAGTGACTAACTATGGCTACACCTTC. The complete variable domain, with remaining parts taken from reference TRBV5-6 and TRBJ1-2, reads DAGVTQSPTHLIKTRGQQVTLRCSPKSGHDTVSWYQQALGQGPQFIFQYYEEEERQRGNFPDRFSGHQFPNYSSELNVNALLLGDSALYLCASSSLKVTNYGYTFGSGTRLTVV.

Here the CDR3 reads CATSSLSGGSNEQFF. The CDR3 bases are TGTGCCACCAGCAGTCTCTCTGGCGGGAGCAATGAGCAGTTCTTC. The chain uses TRBV15 and TRBJ2-1; 7 nucleotides agree with TRBD2. V trimming: 3 bases; J trimming: 6 bases; junction bases outside the gene matches: 8. The CDR3 is 15 residues long. Germline-derived CDR1 and CDR2 are LNHNV and YYDKDF (reference sequence).